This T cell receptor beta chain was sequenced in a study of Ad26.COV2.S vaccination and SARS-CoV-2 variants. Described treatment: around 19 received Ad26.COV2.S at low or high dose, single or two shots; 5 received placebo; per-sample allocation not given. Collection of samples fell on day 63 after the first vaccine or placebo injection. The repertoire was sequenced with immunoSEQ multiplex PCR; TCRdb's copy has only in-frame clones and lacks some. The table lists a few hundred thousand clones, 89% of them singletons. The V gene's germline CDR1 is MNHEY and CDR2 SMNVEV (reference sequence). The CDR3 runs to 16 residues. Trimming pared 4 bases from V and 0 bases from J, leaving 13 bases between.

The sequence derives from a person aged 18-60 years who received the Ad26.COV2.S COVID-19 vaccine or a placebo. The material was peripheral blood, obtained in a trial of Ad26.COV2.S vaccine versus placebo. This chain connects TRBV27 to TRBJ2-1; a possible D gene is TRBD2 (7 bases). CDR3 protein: CASSSGGGSSYNEQFF. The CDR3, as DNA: TGTGCCAGCAGTTCCGGGGGCGGGAGCTCCTACAATGAGCAGTTCTTC.